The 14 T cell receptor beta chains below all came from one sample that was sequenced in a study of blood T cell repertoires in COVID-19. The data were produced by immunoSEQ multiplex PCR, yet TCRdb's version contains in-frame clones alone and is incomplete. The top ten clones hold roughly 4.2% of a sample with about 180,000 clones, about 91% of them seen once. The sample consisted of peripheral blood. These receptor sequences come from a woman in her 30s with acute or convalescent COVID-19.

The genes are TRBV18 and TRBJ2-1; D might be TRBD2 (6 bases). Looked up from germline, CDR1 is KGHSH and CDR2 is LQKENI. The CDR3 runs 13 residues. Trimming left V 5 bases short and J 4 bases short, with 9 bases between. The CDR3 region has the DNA TGTGCCAGCTCATTGGCGGGGTACAATGAGCAGTTCTTC. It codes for CASSLAGYNEQFF.

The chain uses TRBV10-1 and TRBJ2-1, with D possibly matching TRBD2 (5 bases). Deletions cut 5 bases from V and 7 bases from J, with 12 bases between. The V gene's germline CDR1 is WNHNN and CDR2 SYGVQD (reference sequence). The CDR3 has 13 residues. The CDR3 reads CASSSGLFNEQFF. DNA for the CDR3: TGCGCCAGCAGTTCCGGACTTTTTAATGAGCAGTTCTTC.

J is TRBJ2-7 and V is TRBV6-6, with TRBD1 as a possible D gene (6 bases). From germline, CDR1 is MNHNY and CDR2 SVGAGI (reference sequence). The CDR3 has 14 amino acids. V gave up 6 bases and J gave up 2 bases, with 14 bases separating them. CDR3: CASRWRTETYEQYF. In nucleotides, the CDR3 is TGTGCCAGCAGGTGGAGGACAGAGACCTACGAGCAGTACTTC.

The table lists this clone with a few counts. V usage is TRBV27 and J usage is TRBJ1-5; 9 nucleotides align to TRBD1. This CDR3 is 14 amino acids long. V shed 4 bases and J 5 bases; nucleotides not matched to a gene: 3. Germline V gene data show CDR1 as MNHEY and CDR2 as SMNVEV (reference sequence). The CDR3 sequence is CASSSRTGDQPQHF. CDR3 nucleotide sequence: TGTGCCAGCAGTTCCAGGACAGGGGATCAGCCCCAGCATTTT.

The CDR3 sequence is CATSGGGNIQYF. The DNA of the CDR3 is TGTGCCACCAGTGGAGGGGGAAACATTCAGTACTTC. This rearrangement joins TRBV24-1 to TRBJ2-4, with a weak D call TRBD1 (6 bases). CDR3 length: 12 residues. V was pared by 5 bases and J by 6 bases, with 7 bases between. From germline, CDR1 is KGHDR and CDR2 SFDVKD.

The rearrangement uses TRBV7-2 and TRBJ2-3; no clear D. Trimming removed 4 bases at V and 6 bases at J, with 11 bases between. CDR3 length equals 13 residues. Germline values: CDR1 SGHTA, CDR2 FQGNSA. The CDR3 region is CASSSFRRDTQYF. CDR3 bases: TGTGCCAGCAGCTCATTTCGGCGGGATACGCAGTATTTT.

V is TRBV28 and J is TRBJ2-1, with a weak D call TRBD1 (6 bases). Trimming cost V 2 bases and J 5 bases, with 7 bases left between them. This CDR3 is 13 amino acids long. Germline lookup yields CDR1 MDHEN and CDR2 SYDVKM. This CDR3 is CASSLGTNNEQFF. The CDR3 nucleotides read TGTGCCAGCAGTTTAGGGACAAACAATGAGCAGTTCTTC. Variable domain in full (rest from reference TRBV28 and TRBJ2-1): DVKVTQSSRYLVKRTGEKVFLECVQDMDHENMFWYRQDPGLGLRLIYFSYDVKMKEKGDIPEGYSVSREKKERFSLILESASTNQTSMYLCASSLGTNNEQFFGPGTRLTVL.

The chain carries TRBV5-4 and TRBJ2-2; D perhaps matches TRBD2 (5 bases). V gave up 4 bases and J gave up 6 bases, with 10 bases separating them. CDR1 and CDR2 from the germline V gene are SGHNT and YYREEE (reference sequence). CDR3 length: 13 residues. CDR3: CASSVGLAGELFF. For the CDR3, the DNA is TGTGCCAGCAGCGTAGGACTGGCCGGGGAGCTGTTTTTT.

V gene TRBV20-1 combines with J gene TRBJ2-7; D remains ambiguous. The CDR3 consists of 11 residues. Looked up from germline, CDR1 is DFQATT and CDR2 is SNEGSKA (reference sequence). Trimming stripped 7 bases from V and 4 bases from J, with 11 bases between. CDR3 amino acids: CSGKQIYEQYF. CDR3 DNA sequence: TGCAGTGGTAAACAGATTTACGAGCAGTACTTC.

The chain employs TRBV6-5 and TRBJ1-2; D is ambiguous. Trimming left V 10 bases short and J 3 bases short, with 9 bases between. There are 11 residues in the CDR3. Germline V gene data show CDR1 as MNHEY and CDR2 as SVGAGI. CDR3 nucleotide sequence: TGTGCCACCGAGGGATACTATGGCTACACCTTC. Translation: CATEGYYGYTF.

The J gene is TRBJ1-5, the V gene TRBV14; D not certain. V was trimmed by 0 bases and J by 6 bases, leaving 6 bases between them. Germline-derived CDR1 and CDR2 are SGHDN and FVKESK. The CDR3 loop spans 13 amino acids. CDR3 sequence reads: CASSQDSIQPQHF. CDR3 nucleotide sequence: TGTGCCAGCAGCCAAGATAGTATTCAGCCCCAGCATTTT.

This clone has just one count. Here the CDR3 reads CASSQDPQTGEGEQYF. The CDR3 coding sequence is TGTGCCAGCAGCCAAGATCCCCAGACAGGGGAGGGCGAGCAGTACTTC. The chain carries TRBV4-2 and TRBJ2-7; a weak D match, TRBD1 (8 bases). The length of the CDR3 is 16 residues. Per the germline V gene, CDR1 is LGHNA and CDR2 is YNFKEQ. V lost 0 bases to trimming and J lost 6 bases, with 18 bases between them.

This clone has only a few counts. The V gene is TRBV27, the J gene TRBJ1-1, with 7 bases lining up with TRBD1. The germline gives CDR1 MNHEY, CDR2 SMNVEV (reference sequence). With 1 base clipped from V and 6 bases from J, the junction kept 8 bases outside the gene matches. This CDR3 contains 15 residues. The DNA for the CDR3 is TGTGCCAGCAGTTTATTCCCAGACAGGGCCCCTGAAGCTTTCTTT. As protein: CASSLFPDRAPEAFF.

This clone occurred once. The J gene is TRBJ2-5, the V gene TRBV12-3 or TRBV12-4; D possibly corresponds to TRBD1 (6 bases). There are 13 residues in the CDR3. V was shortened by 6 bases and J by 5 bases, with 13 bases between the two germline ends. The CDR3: CASSQTGTETQYF. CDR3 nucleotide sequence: TGTGCCAGCAGCCAGACAGGAACCGAGACCCAGTACTTC.